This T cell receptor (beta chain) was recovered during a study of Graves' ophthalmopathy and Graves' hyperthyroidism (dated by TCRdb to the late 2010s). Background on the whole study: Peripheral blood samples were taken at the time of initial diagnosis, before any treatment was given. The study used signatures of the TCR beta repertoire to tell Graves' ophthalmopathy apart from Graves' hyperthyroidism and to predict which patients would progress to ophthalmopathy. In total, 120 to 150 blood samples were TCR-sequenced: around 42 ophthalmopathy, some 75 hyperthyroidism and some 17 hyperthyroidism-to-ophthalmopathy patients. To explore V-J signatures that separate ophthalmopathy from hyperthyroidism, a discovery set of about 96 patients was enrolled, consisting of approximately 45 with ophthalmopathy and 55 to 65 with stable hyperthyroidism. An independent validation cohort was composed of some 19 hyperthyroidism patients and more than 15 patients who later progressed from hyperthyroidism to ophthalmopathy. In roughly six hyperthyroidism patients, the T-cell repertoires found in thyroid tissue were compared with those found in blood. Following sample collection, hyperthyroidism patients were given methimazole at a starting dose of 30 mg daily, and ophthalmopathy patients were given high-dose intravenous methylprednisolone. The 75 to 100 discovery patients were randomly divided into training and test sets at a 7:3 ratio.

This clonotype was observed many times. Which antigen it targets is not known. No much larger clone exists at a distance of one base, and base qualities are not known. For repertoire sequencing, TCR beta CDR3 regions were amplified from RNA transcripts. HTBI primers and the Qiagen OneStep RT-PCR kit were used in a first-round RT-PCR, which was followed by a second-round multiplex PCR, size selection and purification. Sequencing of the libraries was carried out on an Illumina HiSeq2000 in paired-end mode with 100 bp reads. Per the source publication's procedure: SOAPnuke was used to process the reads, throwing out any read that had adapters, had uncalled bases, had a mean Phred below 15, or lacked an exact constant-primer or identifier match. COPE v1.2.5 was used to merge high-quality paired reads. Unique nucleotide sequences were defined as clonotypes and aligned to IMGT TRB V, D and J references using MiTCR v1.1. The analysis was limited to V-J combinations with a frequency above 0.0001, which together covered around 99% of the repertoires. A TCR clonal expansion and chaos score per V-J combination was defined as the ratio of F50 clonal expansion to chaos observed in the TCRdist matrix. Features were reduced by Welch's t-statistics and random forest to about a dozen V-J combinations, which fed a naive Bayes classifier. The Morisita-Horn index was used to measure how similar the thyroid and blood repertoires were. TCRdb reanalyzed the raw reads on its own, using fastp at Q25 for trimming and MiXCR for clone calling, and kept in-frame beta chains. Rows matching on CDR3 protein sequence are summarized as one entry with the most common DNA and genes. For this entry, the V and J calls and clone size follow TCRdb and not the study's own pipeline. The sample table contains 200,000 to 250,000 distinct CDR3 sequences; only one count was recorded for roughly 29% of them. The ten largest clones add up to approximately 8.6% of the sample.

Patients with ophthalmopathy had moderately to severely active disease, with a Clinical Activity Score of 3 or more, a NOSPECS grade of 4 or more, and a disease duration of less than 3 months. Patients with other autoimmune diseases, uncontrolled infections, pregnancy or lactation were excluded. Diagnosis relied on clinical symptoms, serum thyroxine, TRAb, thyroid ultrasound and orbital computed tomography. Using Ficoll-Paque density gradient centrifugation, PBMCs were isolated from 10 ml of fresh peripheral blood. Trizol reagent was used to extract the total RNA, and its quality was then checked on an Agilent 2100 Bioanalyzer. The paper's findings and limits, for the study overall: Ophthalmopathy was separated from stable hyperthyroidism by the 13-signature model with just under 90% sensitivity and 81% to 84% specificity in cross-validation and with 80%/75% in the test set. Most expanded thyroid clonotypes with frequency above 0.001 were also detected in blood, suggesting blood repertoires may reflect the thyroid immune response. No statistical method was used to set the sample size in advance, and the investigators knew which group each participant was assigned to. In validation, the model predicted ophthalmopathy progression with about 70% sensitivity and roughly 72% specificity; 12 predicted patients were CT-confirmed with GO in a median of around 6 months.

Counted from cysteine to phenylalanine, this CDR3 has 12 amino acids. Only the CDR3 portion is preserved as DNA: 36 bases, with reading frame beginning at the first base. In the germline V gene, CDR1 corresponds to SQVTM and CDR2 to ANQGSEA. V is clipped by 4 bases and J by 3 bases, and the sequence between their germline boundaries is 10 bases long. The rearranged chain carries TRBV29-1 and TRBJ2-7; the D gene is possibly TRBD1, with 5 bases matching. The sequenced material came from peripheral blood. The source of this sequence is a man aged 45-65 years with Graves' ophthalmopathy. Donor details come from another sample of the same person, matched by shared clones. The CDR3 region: CSVAAGHYEQYF. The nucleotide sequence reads TGCAGCGTTGCTGCAGGGCACTACGAGCAGTACTTC.